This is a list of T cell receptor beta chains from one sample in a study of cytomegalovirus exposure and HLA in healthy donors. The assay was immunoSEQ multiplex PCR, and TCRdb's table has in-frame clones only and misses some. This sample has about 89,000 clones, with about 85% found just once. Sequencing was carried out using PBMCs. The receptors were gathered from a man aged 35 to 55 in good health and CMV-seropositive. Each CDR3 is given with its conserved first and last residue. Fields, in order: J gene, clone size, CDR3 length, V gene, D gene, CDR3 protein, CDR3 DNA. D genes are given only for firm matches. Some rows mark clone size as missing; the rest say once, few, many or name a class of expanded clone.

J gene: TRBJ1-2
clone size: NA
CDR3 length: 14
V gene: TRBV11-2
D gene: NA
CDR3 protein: CASSLAAGSAGYTF
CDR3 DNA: TGTGCCAGCAGCTTAGCTGCAGGGTCTGCTGGCTACACCTTC

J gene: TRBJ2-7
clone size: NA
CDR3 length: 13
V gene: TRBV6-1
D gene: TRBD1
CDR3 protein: CASSRDRRYEQYF
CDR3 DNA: TGTGCCAGCAGCCGGGACAGGCGCTACGAGCAGTACTTC

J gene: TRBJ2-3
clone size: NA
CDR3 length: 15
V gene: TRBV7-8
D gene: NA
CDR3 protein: CASSLNRLGPDTQYF
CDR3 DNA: TGTGCCAGCAGCTTAAACAGACTAGGCCCAGATACGCAGTATTTT

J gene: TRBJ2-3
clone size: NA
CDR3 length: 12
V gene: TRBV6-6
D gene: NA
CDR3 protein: CASRSTGDTQYF
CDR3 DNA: TGTGCCAGCAGGTCGACGGGAGATACGCAGTATTTT

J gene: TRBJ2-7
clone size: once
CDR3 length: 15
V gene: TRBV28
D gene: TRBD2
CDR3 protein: CASSLPSGRTYEQYF
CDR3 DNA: TGTGCCAGCAGTCTCCCCAGCGGGAGGACCTACGAGCAGTACTTC

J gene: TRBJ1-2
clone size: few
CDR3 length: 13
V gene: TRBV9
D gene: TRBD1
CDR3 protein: CASKGTGFSGYTF
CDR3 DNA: TGTGCCAGCAAAGGGACAGGGTTTAGTGGCTACACCTTC

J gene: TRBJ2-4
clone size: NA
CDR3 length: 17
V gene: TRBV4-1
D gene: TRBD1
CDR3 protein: CASSQTTVDREGNIQYF
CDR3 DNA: TGCGCCAGCAGCCAAACTACCGTCGACAGGGAAGGAAACATTCAGTACTTC

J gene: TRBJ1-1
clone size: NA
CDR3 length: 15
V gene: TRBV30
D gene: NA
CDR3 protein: CAWNFLGGGSTEAFF
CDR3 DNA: TGTGCCTGGAACTTCCTTGGGGGGGGGAGCACTGAAGCTTTCTTT

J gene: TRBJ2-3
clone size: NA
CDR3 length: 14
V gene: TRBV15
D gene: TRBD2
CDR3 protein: CATALTSATDTQYF
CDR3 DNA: TGTGCCACCGCCTTGACTAGCGCCACAGATACGCAGTATTTT

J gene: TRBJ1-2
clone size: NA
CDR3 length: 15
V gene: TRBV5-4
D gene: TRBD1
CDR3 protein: CASSSVIRTGYGYTF
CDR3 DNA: TGTGCCAGCAGCTCGGTGATAAGGACAGGCTATGGCTACACCTTC

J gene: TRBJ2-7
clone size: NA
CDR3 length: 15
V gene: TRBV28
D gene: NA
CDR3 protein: CASSLSLGGAYEQYF
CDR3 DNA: TGTGCCAGCAGTTTATCCCTGGGCGGGGCTTACGAGCAGTACTTC

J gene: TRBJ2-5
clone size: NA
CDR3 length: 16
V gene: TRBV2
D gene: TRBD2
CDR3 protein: CASRGGGLADGETQYF
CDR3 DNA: TGTGCCAGCAGGGGAGGGGGACTAGCGGACGGGGAGACCCAGTACTTC

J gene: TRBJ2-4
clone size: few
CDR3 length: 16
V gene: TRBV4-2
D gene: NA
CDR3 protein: CASSQDRGVWKDIQYF
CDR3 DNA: TGTGCCAGCAGCCAAGACCGTGGAGTATGGAAGGACATTCAGTACTTC

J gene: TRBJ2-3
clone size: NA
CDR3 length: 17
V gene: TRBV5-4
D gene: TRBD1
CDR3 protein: CASSPPPGQSKADTQYF
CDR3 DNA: TGTGCCAGCAGCCCGCCCCCGGGACAGTCAAAAGCAGATACGCAGTATTTT

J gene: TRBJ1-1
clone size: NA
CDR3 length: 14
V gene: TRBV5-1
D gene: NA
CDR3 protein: CASSGLGGGTEAFF
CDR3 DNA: TGCGCCAGCAGCGGGCTCGGGGGAGGTACTGAAGCTTTCTTT

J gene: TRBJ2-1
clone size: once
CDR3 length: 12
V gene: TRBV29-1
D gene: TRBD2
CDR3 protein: CSGWLAGAEQFF
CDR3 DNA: TGCAGCGGGTGGCTAGCGGGAGCAGAGCAGTTCTTC

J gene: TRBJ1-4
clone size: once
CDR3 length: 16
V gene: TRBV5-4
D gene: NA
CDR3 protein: CASSLAPGLLNEKLFF
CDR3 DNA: TGTGCCAGCAGCTTGGCTCCCGGACTCCTTAATGAAAAACTGTTTTTT

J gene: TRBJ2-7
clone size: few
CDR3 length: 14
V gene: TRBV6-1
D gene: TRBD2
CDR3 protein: CASKGGLAGNEQYF
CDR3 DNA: TGTGCCAGCAAAGGAGGACTAGCGGGAAACGAGCAGTACTTC

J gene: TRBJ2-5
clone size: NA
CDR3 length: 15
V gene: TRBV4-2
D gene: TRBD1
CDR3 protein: CASSQEGQEQETQYF
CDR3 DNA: TGTGCCAGCAGCCAAGAGGGACAGGAGCAAGAGACCCAGTACTTC

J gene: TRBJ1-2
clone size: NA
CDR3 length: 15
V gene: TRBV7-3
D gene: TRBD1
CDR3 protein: CASSAGKTGAHGYTF
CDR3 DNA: TGTGCCAGCAGCGCCGGGAAGACAGGGGCTCACGGCTACACCTTC

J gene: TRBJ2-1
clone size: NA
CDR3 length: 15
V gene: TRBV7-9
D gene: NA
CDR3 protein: CASSLVLSVGNEQFF
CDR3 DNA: TGTGCCAGCAGCTTAGTTCTTAGCGTAGGGAATGAGCAGTTCTTC

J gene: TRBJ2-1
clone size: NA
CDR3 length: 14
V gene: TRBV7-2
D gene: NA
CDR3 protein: CASSSAGLVEEQFF
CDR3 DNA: TGTGCCAGCAGCTCCGCGGGGCTAGTGGAGGAGCAGTTCTTC

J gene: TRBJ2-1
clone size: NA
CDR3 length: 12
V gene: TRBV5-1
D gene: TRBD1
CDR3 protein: CASSLGQGTQFF
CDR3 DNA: TGCGCCAGCAGCCTTGGACAGGGTACGCAGTTCTTC

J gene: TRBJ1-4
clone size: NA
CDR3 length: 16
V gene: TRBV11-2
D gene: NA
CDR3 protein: CASSLVIGDTNEKLFF
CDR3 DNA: TGTGCCAGCAGCTTAGTGATAGGGGATACTAATGAAAAACTGTTTTTT

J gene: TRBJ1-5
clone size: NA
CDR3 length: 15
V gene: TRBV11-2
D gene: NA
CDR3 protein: CASSLGGLAAQPQHF
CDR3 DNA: TGTGCCAGCAGTTTAGGCGGTCTTGCTGCGCAGCCCCAGCATTTT

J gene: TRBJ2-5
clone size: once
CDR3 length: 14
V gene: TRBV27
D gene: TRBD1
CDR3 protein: CASSEPGGRETQYF
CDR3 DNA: TGTGCCAGCAGCGAACCAGGGGGCCGGGAGACCCAGTACTTC

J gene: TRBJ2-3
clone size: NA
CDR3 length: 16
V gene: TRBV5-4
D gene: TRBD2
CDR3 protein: CASSLVGRGGRDTQYF
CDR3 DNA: TGTGCCAGCAGCTTGGTGGGCCGGGGGGGCCGGGATACGCAGTATTTT

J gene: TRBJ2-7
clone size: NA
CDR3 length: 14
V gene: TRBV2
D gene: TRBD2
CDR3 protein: CASRAGTTGREQYF
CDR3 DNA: TGTGCCAGCAGGGCCGGGACTACCGGACGCGAGCAGTACTTC

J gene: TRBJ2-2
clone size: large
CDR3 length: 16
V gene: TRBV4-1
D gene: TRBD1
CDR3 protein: CASSHPGQGGTGELFF
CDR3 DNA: TGCGCCAGCAGCCACCCCGGACAGGGTGGCACCGGGGAGCTGTTTTTT

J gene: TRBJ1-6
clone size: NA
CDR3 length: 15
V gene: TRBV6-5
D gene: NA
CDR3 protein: CASSYSRKADSPLHF
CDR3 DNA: TGTGCCAGCAGTTACTCACGAAAGGCGGATTCACCCCTCCACTTT

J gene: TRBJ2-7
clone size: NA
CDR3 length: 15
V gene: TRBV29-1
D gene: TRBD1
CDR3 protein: CSVFLPGQGMDEQYF
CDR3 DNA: TGCAGCGTCTTTTTACCGGGACAGGGGATGGACGAGCAGTACTTC

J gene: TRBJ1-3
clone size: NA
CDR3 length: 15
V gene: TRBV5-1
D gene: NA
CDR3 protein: CASSSRLGPGNTIYF
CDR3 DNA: TGCGCCAGCAGCTCGAGACTTGGCCCCGGAAACACCATATATTTT

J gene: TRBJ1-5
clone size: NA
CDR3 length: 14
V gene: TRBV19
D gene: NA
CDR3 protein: CASSIDLSSQPQHF
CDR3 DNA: TGTGCCAGTAGTATAGATCTATCAAGCCAGCCCCAGCATTTT

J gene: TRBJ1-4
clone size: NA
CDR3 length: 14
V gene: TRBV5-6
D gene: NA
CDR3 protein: CASSLERTNEKLFF
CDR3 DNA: TGTGCCAGCAGCTTGGAGAGGACTAATGAAAAACTGTTTTTT

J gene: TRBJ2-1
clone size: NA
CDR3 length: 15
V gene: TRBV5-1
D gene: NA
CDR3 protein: CASSLARALYNEQFF
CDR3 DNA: TGCGCCAGCAGCTTGGCGAGGGCCCTATACAATGAGCAGTTCTTC

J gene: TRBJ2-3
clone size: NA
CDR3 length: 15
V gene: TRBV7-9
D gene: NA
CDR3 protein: CASSSPKSYTDTQYF
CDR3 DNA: TGTGCCAGCAGCTCTCCCAAATCCTACACAGATACGCAGTATTTT

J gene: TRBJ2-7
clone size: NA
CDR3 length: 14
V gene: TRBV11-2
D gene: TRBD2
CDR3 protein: CASSSPGGIYEQYF
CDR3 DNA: TGTGCCAGCAGCTCCCCGGGGGGGATTTACGAGCAGTACTTC

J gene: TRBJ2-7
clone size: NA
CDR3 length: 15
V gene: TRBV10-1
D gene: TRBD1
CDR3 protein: CASSDRDRPPYEQYF
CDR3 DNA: TGCGCCAGCAGTGACCGGGACAGGCCCCCCTACGAGCAGTACTTC

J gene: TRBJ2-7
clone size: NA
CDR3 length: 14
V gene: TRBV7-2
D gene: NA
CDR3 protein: CASSLLGGWYEQYF
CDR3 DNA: TGTGCCAGCAGCCTCCTGGGAGGATGGTACGAGCAGTACTTC

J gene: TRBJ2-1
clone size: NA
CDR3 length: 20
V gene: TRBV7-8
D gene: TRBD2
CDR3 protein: CASSLVQGAGSGSSYNEQFF
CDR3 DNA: TGTGCCAGCAGCTTAGTTCAGGGTGCGGGTAGCGGGAGCTCCTACAATGAGCAGTTCTTC

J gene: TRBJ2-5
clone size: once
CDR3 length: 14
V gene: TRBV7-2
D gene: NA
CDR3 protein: CASSLSWGDGEQYF
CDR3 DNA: TGTGCCAGCAGCTTAAGTTGGGGGGACGGTGAGCAGTACTTC

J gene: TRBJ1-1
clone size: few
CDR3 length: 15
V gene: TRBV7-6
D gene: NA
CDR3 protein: CASSLDRSLNTEAFF
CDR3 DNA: TGTGCCAGCAGCTTAGATAGGAGCCTGAACACTGAAGCTTTCTTT

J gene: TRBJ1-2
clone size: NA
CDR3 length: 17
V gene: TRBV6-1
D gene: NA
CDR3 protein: CASSVQEISQANYGYTF
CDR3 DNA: TGTGCCAGCAGTGTACAGGAGATATCACAAGCTAACTATGGCTACACCTTC

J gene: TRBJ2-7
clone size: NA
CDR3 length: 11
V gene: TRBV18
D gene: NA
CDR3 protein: CASSTSVEQYF
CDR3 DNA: TGTGCCAGCTCAACGTCAGTTGAGCAGTACTTC

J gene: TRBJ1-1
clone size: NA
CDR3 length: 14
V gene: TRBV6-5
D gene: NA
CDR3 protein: CASSEGGVNTEAFF
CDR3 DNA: TGTGCCAGCAGTGAAGGGGGGGTAAACACTGAAGCTTTCTTT

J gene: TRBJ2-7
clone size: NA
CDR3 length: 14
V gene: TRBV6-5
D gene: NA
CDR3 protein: CASRKDTSFYEQYF
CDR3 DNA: TGTGCCAGCAGGAAGGACACTTCGTTCTACGAGCAGTACTTC

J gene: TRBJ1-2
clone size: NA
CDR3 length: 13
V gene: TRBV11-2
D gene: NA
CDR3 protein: CASSHPGVAGYTF
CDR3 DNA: TGTGCCAGCAGCCACCCCGGGGTCGCGGGCTACACCTTC

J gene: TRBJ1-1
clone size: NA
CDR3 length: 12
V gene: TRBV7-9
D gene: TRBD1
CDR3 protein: CASSNGQAKGSF
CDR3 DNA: TGTGCCAGCAGCAACGGACAGGCAAAGGGATCCTTT

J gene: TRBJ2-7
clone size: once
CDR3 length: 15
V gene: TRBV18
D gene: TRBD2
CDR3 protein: CASSPGTSGTYEQYF
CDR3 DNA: TGTGCCAGCTCCCCCGGGACTAGCGGCACCTACGAGCAGTACTTC

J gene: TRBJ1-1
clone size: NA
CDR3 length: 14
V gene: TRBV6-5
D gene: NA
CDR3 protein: CASSPSTGTTEAFF
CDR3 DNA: TGTGCCAGCAGCCCCAGTACAGGTACGACTGAAGCTTTCTTT